The source of this T cell receptor (beta chain) is a study of graft-versus-host responses after intestinal transplantation. There are 15 residues in the CDR3. V was cut by 0 bases and J by 2 bases, with 8 bases left in between. CDR1 is MGHRA, CDR2 YSYEKL, per germline. As regards this clone: Its specificity is not known.

The protocol was immunoSEQ multiplex PCR, while the TCRdb copy is restricted to in-frame clones and leaves out a portion. The table includes about 94,000 clones, 75% to 95% detected once. The sample here was unstimulated CD8+ T cells sorted from spleen or lymph node cells, taken before intestinal transplant. The receptor was derived from a human donor who received an intestinal transplant. The chain has TRBV4-1 and TRBJ2-1; a weak D match, TRBD1 (6 bases). In nucleotides, the CDR3 is TGCGCCAGCAGCCAAGAACAGGGCCCCTACAATGAGCAGTTCTTC. Translation gives CASSQEQGPYNEQFF.